Listed below are T cell receptor beta chains from one sample, sequenced in a study of T cell responses to AZD1222 COVID-19 vaccine. TCRdb keeps only in-frame clones here, not all; method: immunoSEQ multiplex PCR. The data contain some 150,000 clones, almost 85% of them seen just once; the ten biggest clones take up more than 7.5%. Material: peripheral blood, obtained 28 days after the second dose of the MenACWY control vaccine. Every receptor here comes from an adult who received the MenACWY meningococcal vaccine as a control. The CDR3 runs from the conserved cysteine through the conserved F or W. D genes are given only for firm matches. Clone sizes are given selectively: once, few, many, or a class where the clone is expanded.

TRBV7-6	once	TRBJ1-1	-	CASTLEGNTEAFF	TGTGCCAGCACCCTTGAGGGGAACACTGAAGCTTTCTTT
TRBV5-1	-	TRBJ1-5	-	CASSPTGPLTGQPQHF	TGCGCCAGCAGCCCGACCGGCCCTCTAACGGGTCAGCCCCAGCATTTT
TRBV28	-	TRBJ1-5	-	CASSLPGPSNQPQHF	TGTGCCAGCAGCCTTCCCGGACCGTCTAATCAGCCCCAGCATTTT
TRBV4-3	-	TRBJ1-2	-	CASSPQEKLNYGYTF	TGCGCCAGCAGCCCGCAAGAGAAACTCAACTATGGCTACACCTTC
TRBV6-6	-	TRBJ1-3	-	CASTSQDTIYF	TGTGCCAGCACCAGTCAAGACACCATATATTTT
TRBV5-4	-	TRBJ1-6	TRBD1	CASSLGVIQGLGSPLHF	TGTGCCAGCAGCTTGGGGGTTATACAGGGGTTGGGATCACCCCTCCACTTT
TRBV10-3	-	TRBJ1-1	-	CAISPRGANTEAFF	TGTGCCATCAGTCCCCGGGGGGCGAACACTGAAGCTTTCTTT
TRBV3-1/TRBV3-2	-	TRBJ2-5	-	CASSQDHRGGGQETQYF	TGTGCCAGCAGCCAAGATCATAGGGGAGGGGGACAAGAGACCCAGTACTTC
TRBV5-4	-	TRBJ1-1	TRBD1	CASSPGGGGTEAFF	TGTGCCAGCAGCCCAGGGGGGGGAGGGACTGAAGCTTTCTTT
TRBV7-3	-	TRBJ1-1	-	CASSFSRNTEAFF	TGTGCCAGCAGCTTCAGCAGGAACACTGAAGCTTTCTTT
TRBV9	-	TRBJ1-3	-	CASSGGGFVSGNTIYF	TGTGCCAGCAGCGGCGGAGGGTTCGTGTCTGGAAACACCATATATTTT